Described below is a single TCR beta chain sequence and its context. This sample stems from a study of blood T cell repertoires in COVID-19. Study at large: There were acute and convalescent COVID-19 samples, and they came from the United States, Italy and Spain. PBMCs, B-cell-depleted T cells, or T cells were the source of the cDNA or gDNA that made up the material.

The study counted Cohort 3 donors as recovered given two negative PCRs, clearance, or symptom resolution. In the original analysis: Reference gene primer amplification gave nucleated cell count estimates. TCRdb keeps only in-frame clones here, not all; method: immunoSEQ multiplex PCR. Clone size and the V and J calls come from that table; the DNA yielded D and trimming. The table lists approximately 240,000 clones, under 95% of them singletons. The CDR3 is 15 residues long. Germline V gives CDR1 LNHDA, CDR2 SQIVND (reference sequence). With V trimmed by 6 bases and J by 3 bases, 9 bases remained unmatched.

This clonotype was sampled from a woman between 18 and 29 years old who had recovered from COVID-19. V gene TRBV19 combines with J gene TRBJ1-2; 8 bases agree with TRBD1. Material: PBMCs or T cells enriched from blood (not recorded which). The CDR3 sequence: CASSPGQGLDYGYTF. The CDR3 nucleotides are TGTGCCAGTAGCCCTGGACAGGGCCTGGACTATGGCTACACCTTC.